This record covers a single T cell receptor (beta chain). This specimen belongs to a study of blood T cell repertoires in COVID-19. Deletions cut 3 bases from V and 5 bases from J, with 24 bases between. The CDR3 extends over 18 amino acids. Germline lookup yields CDR1 SGDLS and CDR2 YYNGEE. Clones were read by immunoSEQ multiplex PCR, and TCRdb kept only the in-frame ones, dropping some. The sample contains around 99,000 clones, 89% of which appear only once. The sequence was obtained from a man aged 35-49 years with active or convalescent COVID-19. This chain connects TRBV9 to TRBJ2-1, with a possible D match to TRBD2 (6 bases). Sequences were obtained from peripheral blood. CDR3 region: CASSATQGGTGVDNEQFF. DNA of the CDR3: TGTGCCAGCAGCGCCACCCAAGGAGGTACGGGAGTAGACAATGAGCAGTTCTTC. Variable domain in full (rest from reference TRBV9 and TRBJ2-1): DSGVTQTPKHLITATGQRVTLRCSPRSGDLSVYWYQQSLDQGLQFLIQYYNGEERAKGNILERFSAQQFPDLHSELNLSSLELGDSALYFCASSATQGGTGVDNEQFFGPGTRLTVL.